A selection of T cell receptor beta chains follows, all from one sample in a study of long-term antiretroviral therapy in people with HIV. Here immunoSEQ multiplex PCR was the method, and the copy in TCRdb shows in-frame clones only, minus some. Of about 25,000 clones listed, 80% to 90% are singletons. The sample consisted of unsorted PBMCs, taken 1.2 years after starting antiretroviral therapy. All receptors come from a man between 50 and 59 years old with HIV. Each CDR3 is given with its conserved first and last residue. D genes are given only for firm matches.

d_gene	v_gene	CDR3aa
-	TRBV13	CASSLGDSSDTQYF
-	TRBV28	CASRGSNQPQHF
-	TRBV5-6	CASSPGRNQPQHF
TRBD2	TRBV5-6	CASSLPPRGVYEQYF
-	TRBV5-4	CASSFRTNTGELFF
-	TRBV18	CASSPRETRTIPDTQYF
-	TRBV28	CASSLLRRVYGYTF
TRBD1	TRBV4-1	CASSQTQGAYTEAFF
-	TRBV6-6	CASIYGGPNTEAFF
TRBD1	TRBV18	CASSPRTGWDSPLHF
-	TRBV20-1	CSARELLSLHF
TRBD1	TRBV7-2	CASSLGNRGVTYEQYF
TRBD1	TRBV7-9	CASSRQGITEAFF
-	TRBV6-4	CASRIDGGTTEAFF
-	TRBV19	CASSIAHNTGELFF
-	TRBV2	CASRGTISNQPQHF
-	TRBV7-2	CASSLDRWNTEAFF
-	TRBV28	CASSLMTGRYEQYF
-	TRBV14	CASSQEVQGPDEQYF